This T cell receptor beta chain was observed in a study of blood T cell repertoires in COVID-19 (dated by TCRdb to the early 2020s). For the study in its entirety: The collaborator samples originated in the United States, Italy and Spain and spanned the acute and convalescent phases of COVID-19. The material from the prospective study consisted of cDNA or gDNA derived from T cells, B-cell-depleted T cells, or PBMCs. Deeply sampled blood TCRbeta repertoires from subjects exposed to, actively infected with, or recovered from COVID-19 were included in the dataset. The repertoires were released in a freely available public database intended as a resource for research on the immune response to SARS-CoV-2. The samples were drawn from two sources: the first 160 participants of the ongoing ImmuneRACE study, and about 1,300 subjects contributed by 6 global collaborators. The sample metadata nearly always contained a de-identified subject ID, COVID-19 status, age in years and sex. Where available, HLA class I and class II types were taken from metadata supplied by the sample provider and were not determined by assay-based typing.

General conclusions and limits of the study: Clinical and demographic metadata were provided uncurated, with the amount varying by source and participant.

The immunoSEQ Assay, a bias-controlled multiplex PCR, was used to amplify TCRbeta CDR3 regions from genomic DNA. The published analysis was carried out like this. Nucleated cell counts per sample were estimated from amplification of reference gene primers within the assay. To quantify the absolute abundance of each unique TCRbeta CDR3 rearrangement, sequence reads were collapsed and filtered. For each sample, productive Simpson clonality was calculated as the square root of Simpson's diversity index across productive rearrangements. In its TCRdb copy, this immuneACCESS table keeps in-frame sequences only and misses some clones. Where compared with another copy, unresolved V genes explain less than half of these, and the others have no known cause. Clonal size and the V and J genes are those of that table, whereas D and trimming came from the DNA. Within this sample are about 90,000 clones, with 55% to 75% of them counted one time only. Around 14% of the sample rests with the top ten.

Based on the germline V gene (reference sequence), the CDR1 and CDR2 sequences are GTSNPN and SVGIG. CDR3 length: 13 amino acids, cysteine to phenylalanine. Only the CDR3 part of the read is kept: 39 bases, read in frame from the first base. V loses 5 bases at its end and J loses 5 bases; junction bases beyond the gene matches: 8. With regard to this clone: No cognate antigen has been identified for it. Qualities for individual bases were not recorded, and no much larger clone is one base off.

The collaborating institutions used their own protocols to collect whole blood in K2EDTA tubes. For TCRbeta analysis, collaborators shipped samples as frozen whole blood, isolated PBMCs, or DNA extracted from either of those sample types. The TCR sequence derives from a woman aged 80 or older with acute or convalescent COVID-19. Material: peripheral blood. Recombination joined TRBV30 with TRBJ2-7, and TRBD2 aligns with 8 junction nucleotides. The CDR3 sequence is CAWDRGGPDEQYF. The sequenced DNA is TGTGCCTGGGATCGGGGGGGCCCCGACGAGCAGTACTTC. The entire variable domain, with the stretches around the CDR3 drawn from the reference TRBV30 and TRBJ2-7 proteins, is SQTIHQWPATLVQPVGSPLSLECTVEGTSNPNLYWYRQAAGRGLQLLFYSVGIGQISSEVPQNLSASRPQDRQFILSSKKLLLSDSGFYLCAWDRGGPDEQYFGPGTRLTVT.